What follows describes a single T cell receptor beta chain. This sample was taken from a study of blood T cell repertoires in COVID-19. Some clones are missing from TCRdb's copy, which holds only in-frame ones; the method was immunoSEQ multiplex PCR. The profile shows roughly 150,000 clones, 80% to 90% of them singletons. Between the trimmed V and J ends, which lost 0 bases and 3 bases, there was a span of 11 bases. The CDR3 runs to 16 residues. Germline V CDR1 and CDR2: SGHAT, FQNNGV. Sequencing was performed on peripheral blood. The rearrangement joins TRBV11-2 to TRBJ1-4, with D possibly being TRBD1 (6 bases). The TCR sequence derives from a woman in her 70s who had recovered from COVID-19. DNA of the CDR3: TGTGCCAGCAGCTTAGACGCACAGGGACCTAATGAAAAACTGTTTTTT. The encoded protein is CASSLDAQGPNEKLFF.